The present entry profiles one T cell receptor (beta chain) with its context. This CDR3 contains 15 residues. The germline V gene encodes CDR1 SGHTA and CDR2 FQGNSA. The V end was cut by 3 bases, the J end by 5 bases, with 16 bases between. Sequenced by immunoSEQ multiplex PCR; TCRdb stores in-frame clones only, minus some. The sample yields 90,000 to 120,000 clones, roughly 90% seen once. This entry comes from a study of T cell changes during pregnancy in multiple sclerosis. The J gene is TRBJ1-1, the V gene TRBV7-2; D is possibly TRBD1 (5 bases). The specimen comprised peripheral blood, sampled in the third trimester of pregnancy. The TCR comes from a female donor in good health, enrolled as a control in a pregnancy study. This CDR3 reads CASSFTGARETEAFF. CDR3 DNA: TGTGCCAGCAGCTTTACCGGGGCGCGGGAGACTGAAGCTTTCTTT.